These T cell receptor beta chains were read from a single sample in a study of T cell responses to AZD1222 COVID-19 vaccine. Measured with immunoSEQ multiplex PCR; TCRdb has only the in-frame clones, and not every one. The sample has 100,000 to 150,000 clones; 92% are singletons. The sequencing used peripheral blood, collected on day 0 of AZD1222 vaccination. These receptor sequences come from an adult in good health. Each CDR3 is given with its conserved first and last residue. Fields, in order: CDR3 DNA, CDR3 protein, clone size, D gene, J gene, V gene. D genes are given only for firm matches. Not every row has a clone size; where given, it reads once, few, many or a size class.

CDR3 DNA: TGTGCCAGCAGCTCCGGACAGGCTAGCACAGATACGCAGTATTTT; CDR3 protein: CASSSGQASTDTQYF; clone size: .; D gene: TRBD1; J gene: TRBJ2-3; V gene: TRBV7-6
CDR3 DNA: TGTGCCAGCAGTGGGGCGGGGGGCCGTTACAATGAGCAGTTCTTC; CDR3 protein: CASSGAGGRYNEQFF; clone size: .; D gene: TRBD2; J gene: TRBJ2-1; V gene: TRBV2
CDR3 DNA: TGTGCCAGCAGTTTAGGGGGGATGAACACTGAAGCTTTCTTT; CDR3 protein: CASSLGGMNTEAFF; clone size: .; D gene: .; J gene: TRBJ1-1; V gene: TRBV27
CDR3 DNA: TGTGCCAGCAGTAACAGGGTAGAGACCCAGTACTTC; CDR3 protein: CASSNRVETQYF; clone size: .; D gene: .; J gene: TRBJ2-5; V gene: TRBV12-3/TRBV12-4
CDR3 DNA: TGTGCCATCAGTGACACAGGCTCGGGCACCGGGGAGCTGTTTTTT; CDR3 protein: CAISDTGSGTGELFF; clone size: .; D gene: .; J gene: TRBJ2-2; V gene: TRBV10-3
CDR3 DNA: TGTGCCATCAGTGAGCGTCAGGATCCGATGGGAGAGACCCAGTACTTC; CDR3 protein: CAISERQDPMGETQYF; clone size: .; D gene: .; J gene: TRBJ2-5; V gene: TRBV10-3
CDR3 DNA: TGTGCCAGCGCCTCATCGGGGGGTCGCTACACCTTC; CDR3 protein: CASASSGGRYTF; clone size: .; D gene: .; J gene: TRBJ1-2; V gene: TRBV9
CDR3 DNA: TGTGCCAGCTCACCATGGGAAGGCGGGGAGACCCAGTACTTC; CDR3 protein: CASSPWEGGETQYF; clone size: once; D gene: .; J gene: TRBJ2-5; V gene: TRBV18
CDR3 DNA: TGTGCCACCAGCAGGGACAGGGAAGGGCGAGATACGCAGTATTTT; CDR3 protein: CATSRDREGRDTQYF; clone size: .; D gene: TRBD1; J gene: TRBJ2-3; V gene: TRBV15
CDR3 DNA: TGTGCCAGCAGCGAAAGACAGGACGTAGCGGGAGGGCCGGGGAATGAGCAGTTCTTC; CDR3 protein: CASSERQDVAGGPGNEQFF; clone size: .; D gene: TRBD2; J gene: TRBJ2-1; V gene: TRBV9
CDR3 DNA: TGTGCCAGCAGCTTCGGAACTAGCGGATTATCCACCTACGAGCAGTACTTC; CDR3 protein: CASSFGTSGLSTYEQYF; clone size: .; D gene: TRBD2; J gene: TRBJ2-7; V gene: TRBV5-6
CDR3 DNA: TGTGCCAGCAGTTACTCCCGGGACGGCGGATTGACGCAGTATTTT; CDR3 protein: CASSYSRDGGLTQYF; clone size: .; D gene: .; J gene: TRBJ2-3; V gene: TRBV6-2/TRBV6-3
CDR3 DNA: TGTGCCAGTAGTCTGACAGATTCCTACGAGCAGTACTTC; CDR3 protein: CASSLTDSYEQYF; clone size: .; D gene: .; J gene: TRBJ2-7; V gene: TRBV19
CDR3 DNA: TGTGCCAGCAGCCTGGGGGGGGCGGTCACTGAAGCTTTCTTT; CDR3 protein: CASSLGGAVTEAFF; clone size: .; D gene: .; J gene: TRBJ1-1; V gene: TRBV27